Following are 12 T cell receptor beta chains from one sample sequenced in a study of cytomegalovirus exposure and HLA in healthy donors. Sequencing used immunoSEQ multiplex PCR; TCRdb keeps in-frame clones, though not all of them. Of 150,000 to 200,000 clones in the sample, 80% to 90% are singletons; the top ten hold approximately 2.1%. The source material was PBMCs. Source of these receptors: a woman under 30 in good health and CMV-seronegative.

The CDR3 loop reads CASSQGTGSYNEQFF. The CDR3 nucleotides are TGCGCCAGCAGCCAAGGGACAGGGTCCTACAATGAGCAGTTCTTC. This chain links TRBV4-1 with TRBJ2-1; TRBD1 matches at 8 bases. The V and J ends lost 1 base and 1 base, in that order; junction bases with no gene match: 0. The CDR3 is 15 residues long. The V gene's germline CDR1 is MGHRA and CDR2 YSYEKL.

Here the CDR3 DNA reads TGTGCCAGCAGCTTGGTGGTAGGGGGCAATCACTACACCTTC. This sequence encodes CASSLVVGGNHYTF. This chain links TRBV5-4 with TRBJ1-2, with 7 bases that match TRBD1. V was pared by 0 bases and J by 10 bases, with 9 bases of the junction left unmatched. This CDR3 is built from 14 residues. Germline V CDR1 and CDR2: SGHNT, YYREEE (reference sequence).

The chain is built from TRBV7-9 and TRBJ2-5, with D possibly matching TRBD2 (5 bases). Germline V CDR1 and CDR2: SEHNR, FQNEAQ (reference sequence). The CDR3 consists of 11 residues. Between the trimmed V and J ends, which lost 4 bases and 7 bases, there was a span of 7 bases. The CDR3 loop reads CASSSGRTQYF. CDR3 in DNA: TGTGCCAGCAGCTCGGGGAGGACCCAGTACTTC. Full variable domain (outside the CDR3, taken from reference TRBV7-9 and TRBJ2-5): DTGVSQNPRHKITKRGQNVTFRCDPISEHNRLYWYRQTLGQGPEFLTYFQNEAQLEKSRLLSDRFSAERPKGSFSTLEIQRTEQGDSAMYLCASSSGRTQYFGPGTRLLVL.

The chain recombines TRBV5-1 with TRBJ2-1; possibly TRBD1 for D (5 bases). The CDR3 length is 21 residues. The germline V gene has CDR1 SGHRS and CDR2 YFSETQ. V was pared by 0 bases and J by 0 bases, with 25 bases between. This chain's CDR3 is CASSLEGVLWSTASSYNEQFF. DNA of the CDR3: TGCGCCAGCAGCTTGGAAGGGGTCCTTTGGTCGACGGCCAGCTCCTACAATGAGCAGTTCTTC.

The V and J genes are TRBV5-1 and TRBJ2-1, with 15 bases lining up with TRBD2. The V gene's germline CDR1 is SGHRS and CDR2 YFSETQ. The CDR3 length is 15 residues. V gave up 0 bases and J gave up 10 bases; unmatched junction bases: 2. Written as DNA, the CDR3 is TGCGCCAGCAGCTTGGATGGGACTAGCGGGAGGGAGCAGTTCTTC. Protein sequence: CASSLDGTSGREQFF.

This chain links TRBV29-1 with TRBJ1-2; 9 bases align to TRBD1. Per germline, CDR1 SQVTM and CDR2 ANQGSEA. The V segment lost 7 bases and the J segment 6 bases; nucleotides outside the gene matches: 12. This CDR3 has 14 residues. In nucleotides, the CDR3 is TGCAGCGCTGGTACGGGGACAGGGTTAAATGGCTACACCTTC. Translated, it gives CSAGTGTGLNGYTF.

This chain connects TRBV6-1 to TRBJ2-1; D may be TRBD2 (6 bases). Germline V gene sequence: CDR1 MNHNS, CDR2 SASEGT. The CDR3 spans 14 residues. V was cut by 8 bases and J by 6 bases, with 17 bases left in between. For the CDR3, the DNA is TGTGCCAGCTTGATGAGGGAGGTGAGCAATGAGCAGTTCTTC. This sequence encodes CASLMREVSNEQFF.

This clone was seen only a few times. The V gene is TRBV18, the J gene TRBJ1-4; D not resolved. The CDR3 contains 16 residues. Germline V CDR1 and CDR2: KGHSH, LQKENI. Trimming stripped 2 bases from V and 0 bases from J, with 10 bases between. The CDR3 nucleotides are TGTGCCAGCTCACCAAAGGAGGGTTCAACTAATGAAAAACTGTTTTTT. This translates into CASSPKEGSTNEKLFF.

A few counts support this clone. V is TRBV7-9 and J is TRBJ1-2; D remains ambiguous. Germline V CDR1 and CDR2: SEHNR, FQNEAQ (reference sequence). The CDR3 has 11 amino acids. Trimming removed 5 bases from V and 8 bases from J, with 9 bases in between. In DNA, the CDR3 is TGTGCCAGCAGCCCCCTATCAGGCTACACCTTC. Its translation: CASSPLSGYTF.

The CDR3 protein is CAWSPGHHQPQHF. The CDR3 DNA reads TGTGCCTGGAGTCCCGGACATCACCAGCCCCAGCATTTT. The chain joins TRBV30 to TRBJ1-5, with D perhaps matching TRBD1 (5 bases). This CDR3 has 13 residues. V lost 2 bases, J lost 7 bases, and 12 bases lay in between. Germline values: CDR1 GTSNPN, CDR2 SVGIG (reference sequence).

The V gene is TRBV6-5, the J gene TRBJ2-7, with 9 nucleotides matching TRBD1. Unmatched junction bases numbered 4, after V lost 5 bases and J lost 5 bases. CDR1 is MNHEY and CDR2 is SVGAGI in the germline V gene. The length of the CDR3 is 13 residues. The CDR3: CASSPGTGNEQYF. In DNA, the CDR3 is TGTGCCAGCAGTCCAGGGACAGGGAACGAGCAGTACTTC.

This clone was counted only a few times. The V and J genes are TRBV7-2 and TRBJ1-5, with TRBD1 as a possible D gene (5 bases). V was clipped by 2 bases and J by 2 bases, with 10 bases between them. This CDR3 region has 15 residues. Germline V gene sequence: CDR1 SGHTA, CDR2 FQGNSA. CDR3 sequence reads: CASSLQGNGNQPQHF. The DNA of the CDR3 is TGTGCCAGCAGCTTACAGGGAAACGGCAATCAGCCCCAGCATTTT.